Listed below are T cell receptor beta chains from one sample, sequenced in a study of blood T cell repertoires in COVID-19. The protocol was immunoSEQ multiplex PCR, while the TCRdb copy is restricted to in-frame clones and leaves out a portion. The data show about 210,000 clones, with roughly 86% seen just once and about 12% held by the top ten. The sample was peripheral blood. The receptors were gathered from a woman aged 40-49 years with acute or convalescent COVID-19. The CDR3 runs from the conserved cysteine through the conserved F or W. The order of the fields is D gene, clone size, J gene, CDR3 length, V gene, CDR3 protein, CDR3 DNA. A D gene is named only where the DNA matches it firmly. Clone size is not always given. Where it is, it says once, few, many or a class for expanded clones.

d_call: NA; clone_size: NA; j_call: TRBJ2-5; cdr3_length: 16; v_call: TRBV2; cdr3_aa: CASRGRGRGQQETQYF; cdr3_nt: TGTGCCAGCCGGGGGAGGGGTCGGGGGCAGCAAGAGACCCAGTACTTC
d_call: NA; clone_size: few; j_call: TRBJ2-3; cdr3_length: 15; v_call: TRBV6-5; cdr3_aa: CASSSRDSRTDTQYF; cdr3_nt: TGTGCCAGCAGTTCCCGGGACTCTCGCACAGATACGCAGTATTTT
d_call: NA; clone_size: NA; j_call: TRBJ2-1; cdr3_length: 12; v_call: TRBV3-1/TRBV3-2; cdr3_aa: CASSSTQGEQFF; cdr3_nt: TGTGCCAGCAGTTCGACCCAGGGTGAGCAGTTCTTC
d_call: NA; clone_size: NA; j_call: TRBJ2-3; cdr3_length: 14; v_call: TRBV19; cdr3_aa: CASSIKRGTDTQYF; cdr3_nt: TGTGCCAGTAGTATCAAGAGGGGCACAGATACGCAGTATTTT
d_call: NA; clone_size: few; j_call: TRBJ1-1; cdr3_length: 17; v_call: TRBV19; cdr3_aa: CASSIGTGRGRNTEAFF; cdr3_nt: TGTGCCAGTAGTATTGGAACGGGCAGGGGACGTAACACTGAAGCTTTCTTT
d_call: TRBD1; clone_size: NA; j_call: TRBJ1-6; cdr3_length: 14; v_call: TRBV30; cdr3_aa: CAWSAGQEDSPLHF; cdr3_nt: TGTGCCTGGAGTGCGGGACAGGAGGATTCACCCCTCCACTTT
d_call: TRBD2; clone_size: NA; j_call: TRBJ2-1; cdr3_length: 17; v_call: TRBV7-2; cdr3_aa: CASSSGTSGRPHNEQFF; cdr3_nt: TGTGCCAGCAGCTCCGGGACTAGCGGGAGGCCCCACAATGAGCAGTTCTTC
d_call: TRBD2; clone_size: NA; j_call: TRBJ2-1; cdr3_length: 15; v_call: TRBV13; cdr3_aa: CASSSPASGGDQQFF; cdr3_nt: TGTGCCAGCAGCTCCCCGGCTAGCGGGGGGGACCAGCAGTTCTTC
d_call: NA; clone_size: NA; j_call: TRBJ2-1; cdr3_length: 16; v_call: TRBV19; cdr3_aa: CASSSIRGTRYNEQFF; cdr3_nt: TGTGCCAGTAGTAGTATCAGGGGAACAAGGTACAATGAGCAGTTCTTC
d_call: NA; clone_size: NA; j_call: TRBJ1-1; cdr3_length: 13; v_call: TRBV2; cdr3_aa: CASTELRDTEAFF; cdr3_nt: TGTGCCAGCACCGAACTCCGGGACACTGAAGCTTTCTTT
d_call: NA; clone_size: NA; j_call: TRBJ2-7; cdr3_length: 14; v_call: TRBV27; cdr3_aa: CAGSLAGRRDEQYF; cdr3_nt: TGTGCCGGCAGTTTGGCCGGCAGGCGGGACGAGCAGTACTTC
d_call: TRBD2; clone_size: few; j_call: TRBJ2-1; cdr3_length: 17; v_call: TRBV19; cdr3_aa: CASSIRLRDYAYNEQFF; cdr3_nt: TGTGCCAGTAGTATCCGGTTGAGGGACTACGCCTACAATGAGCAGTTCTTC
d_call: NA; clone_size: NA; j_call: TRBJ1-2; cdr3_length: 13; v_call: TRBV30; cdr3_aa: CAWRIRFNYGYTF; cdr3_nt: TGTGCCTGGAGGATCAGGTTCAACTATGGCTACACCTTC
d_call: NA; clone_size: NA; j_call: TRBJ2-2; cdr3_length: 16; v_call: TRBV6-5; cdr3_aa: CASSYSGPRITGELFF; cdr3_nt: TGTGCCAGCAGTTACTCGGGCCCACGTATCACCGGGGAGCTGTTTTTT
d_call: TRBD1; clone_size: NA; j_call: TRBJ1-1; cdr3_length: 13; v_call: TRBV2; cdr3_aa: CASRAQGGATAFF; cdr3_nt: TGTGCCAGCAGGGCCCAGGGGGGCGCCACGGCTTTCTTT
d_call: NA; clone_size: few; j_call: TRBJ1-1; cdr3_length: 11; v_call: TRBV5-1; cdr3_aa: CASTSNTEAFF; cdr3_nt: TGCGCCAGCACTTCCAACACTGAAGCTTTCTTT
d_call: NA; clone_size: NA; j_call: TRBJ2-3; cdr3_length: 14; v_call: TRBV2; cdr3_aa: CASSTVSITDTQYF; cdr3_nt: TGTGCCAGCAGTACAGTTTCGATCACAGATACGCAGTATTTT
d_call: NA; clone_size: few; j_call: TRBJ1-1; cdr3_length: 13; v_call: TRBV7-9; cdr3_aa: CASSLSISEVAFF; cdr3_nt: TGTGCCAGCAGCTTATCTATTTCGGAGGTAGCTTTCTTT
d_call: NA; clone_size: NA; j_call: TRBJ1-1; cdr3_length: 17; v_call: TRBV29-1; cdr3_aa: CSPSLRSRGSMNTEAFF; cdr3_nt: TGCAGCCCGTCCCTTAGGTCTAGGGGGTCGATGAACACTGAAGCTTTCTTT
d_call: TRBD2; clone_size: NA; j_call: TRBJ2-3; cdr3_length: 16; v_call: TRBV6-2/TRBV6-3; cdr3_aa: CASSRIAGGSHDTQYF; cdr3_nt: TGTGCCAGCAGCCGGATAGCGGGAGGGTCGCACGATACGCAGTATTTT
d_call: NA; clone_size: NA; j_call: TRBJ1-2; cdr3_length: 13; v_call: TRBV18; cdr3_aa: CASSPPGLRGYTF; cdr3_nt: TGTGCCAGCTCACCGCCTGGACTGAGGGGCTACACCTTC
d_call: NA; clone_size: many; j_call: TRBJ2-1; cdr3_length: 21; v_call: TRBV4-2; cdr3_aa: CASSQFPRGGGYPDSYNEQFF; cdr3_nt: TGTGCCAGCAGCCAATTCCCTAGAGGAGGGGGCTACCCAGACTCCTACAATGAGCAGTTCTTC
d_call: TRBD2; clone_size: NA; j_call: TRBJ2-3; cdr3_length: 16; v_call: TRBV11-2; cdr3_aa: CASSFIAGGLTDTQYF; cdr3_nt: TGTGCCAGCAGCTTTATCGCGGGGGGACTCACAGATACGCAGTATTTT
d_call: NA; clone_size: once; j_call: TRBJ1-4; cdr3_length: 15; v_call: TRBV7-2; cdr3_aa: CASSKRQSANEKLFF; cdr3_nt: TGTGCCAGCAGCAAACGACAGTCTGCTAATGAAAAACTGTTTTTT
d_call: NA; clone_size: NA; j_call: TRBJ2-1; cdr3_length: 16; v_call: TRBV6-1; cdr3_aa: CASSEYGAPTGNEQFF; cdr3_nt: TGTGCCAGCAGTGAATATGGAGCCCCCACCGGTAATGAGCAGTTCTTC
d_call: NA; clone_size: few; j_call: TRBJ2-7; cdr3_length: 15; v_call: TRBV30; cdr3_aa: CAWSGTEGALREQYF; cdr3_nt: TGTGCCTGGAGTGGGACAGAGGGTGCACTTAGGGAGCAGTACTTC
d_call: NA; clone_size: NA; j_call: TRBJ1-1; cdr3_length: 16; v_call: TRBV25-1; cdr3_aa: CASSEWGGQQNTEAFF; cdr3_nt: TGTGCCAGCAGTGAATGGGGGGGTCAGCAGAACACTGAAGCTTTCTTT
d_call: TRBD2; clone_size: NA; j_call: TRBJ2-3; cdr3_length: 14; v_call: TRBV27; cdr3_aa: CASRPSGSTNTQYF; cdr3_nt: TGTGCCAGCAGACCTAGCGGGAGCACGAATACGCAGTATTTT
d_call: TRBD1; clone_size: NA; j_call: TRBJ2-3; cdr3_length: 15; v_call: TRBV9; cdr3_aa: CASSATGGDTDTQYF; cdr3_nt: TGTGCCAGCAGCGCGACAGGGGGGGACACAGATACGCAGTATTTT
d_call: NA; clone_size: NA; j_call: TRBJ2-1; cdr3_length: 13; v_call: TRBV4-1; cdr3_aa: CASSRTGEDEQFF; cdr3_nt: TGCGCCAGCAGCCGGACTGGGGAGGATGAGCAGTTCTTC
d_call: NA; clone_size: NA; j_call: TRBJ2-3; cdr3_length: 10; v_call: TRBV6-5; cdr3_aa: CATSRDTQYF; cdr3_nt: TGTGCCACCTCGCGGGATACGCAGTATTTT
d_call: NA; clone_size: once; j_call: TRBJ1-4; cdr3_length: 15; v_call: TRBV6-5; cdr3_aa: CASSYRRSTNEKLFF; cdr3_nt: TGTGCCAGCAGTTACCGGAGATCAACTAATGAAAAACTGTTTTTT
d_call: TRBD1; clone_size: once; j_call: TRBJ1-3; cdr3_length: 16; v_call: TRBV2; cdr3_aa: CASSLRTGGPGNTIYF; cdr3_nt: TGTGCCAGCAGCCTAAGGACAGGAGGCCCTGGAAACACCATATATTTT
d_call: NA; clone_size: NA; j_call: TRBJ1-4; cdr3_length: 16; v_call: TRBV6-6; cdr3_aa: CASSYSTQATNEKLFF; cdr3_nt: TGTGCCAGCAGTTACTCGACGCAGGCAACTAATGAAAAACTGTTTTTT
d_call: TRBD2; clone_size: NA; j_call: TRBJ2-1; cdr3_length: 17; v_call: TRBV3-1/TRBV3-2; cdr3_aa: CASSQDPGLAIYNEQFF; cdr3_nt: TGTGCCAGCAGCCAAGACCCCGGACTAGCGATTTACAATGAGCAGTTCTTC
d_call: TRBD1; clone_size: NA; j_call: TRBJ2-1; cdr3_length: 15; v_call: TRBV24-1; cdr3_aa: CATSGTGGSYNEQFF; cdr3_nt: TGTGCCACCAGTGGGACAGGGGGCTCCTACAATGAGCAGTTCTTC
d_call: TRBD2; clone_size: NA; j_call: TRBJ2-4; cdr3_length: 16; v_call: TRBV7-8; cdr3_aa: CASSLVRGGAVNIQYF; cdr3_nt: TGTGCCAGCAGCTTAGTGCGCGGGGGGGCCGTAAACATTCAGTACTTC
d_call: NA; clone_size: NA; j_call: TRBJ2-2; cdr3_length: 17; v_call: TRBV18; cdr3_aa: CASSPQSHSGPTGELFF; cdr3_nt: TGTGCCAGCTCACCACAGTCACATTCAGGGCCCACCGGGGAGCTGTTTTTT
d_call: NA; clone_size: NA; j_call: TRBJ1-3; cdr3_length: 17; v_call: TRBV19; cdr3_aa: CASSIGIAGHSGNTIYF; cdr3_nt: TGTGCCAGTAGTATCGGCATAGCGGGTCACTCTGGAAACACCATATATTTT
d_call: NA; clone_size: NA; j_call: TRBJ1-1; cdr3_length: 14; v_call: TRBV4-2; cdr3_aa: CASSQVRQNTEAFF; cdr3_nt: TGTGCCAGCAGCCAAGTGAGACAGAACACTGAAGCTTTCTTT
d_call: NA; clone_size: few; j_call: TRBJ1-1; cdr3_length: 16; v_call: TRBV5-6; cdr3_aa: CASSLKDRLMNTEAFF; cdr3_nt: TGTGCCAGCAGCTTGAAGGACAGACTCATGAACACTGAAGCTTTCTTT
d_call: NA; clone_size: NA; j_call: TRBJ2-1; cdr3_length: 19; v_call: TRBV19; cdr3_aa: CASSISPDRDEGIYNEQFF; cdr3_nt: TGTGCCAGTAGTATCTCCCCGGACAGAGACGAGGGTATCTACAATGAGCAGTTCTTC
d_call: NA; clone_size: NA; j_call: TRBJ1-2; cdr3_length: 13; v_call: TRBV13; cdr3_aa: CASSHRRGAGYTF; cdr3_nt: TGTGCCAGCAGCCATAGGCGGGGGGCTGGCTACACCTTC
d_call: TRBD2; clone_size: NA; j_call: TRBJ2-1; cdr3_length: 17; v_call: TRBV9; cdr3_aa: CASSVEAYREDRNEQFF; cdr3_nt: TGTGCCAGCAGCGTAGAGGCTTATCGGGAGGACCGCAATGAGCAGTTCTTC
d_call: NA; clone_size: NA; j_call: TRBJ2-2; cdr3_length: 13; v_call: TRBV19; cdr3_aa: CASPDSSTGELFF; cdr3_nt: TGTGCCAGTCCGGACAGTTCCACCGGGGAGCTGTTTTTT
d_call: NA; clone_size: NA; j_call: TRBJ2-7; cdr3_length: 15; v_call: TRBV2; cdr3_aa: CASSVRSGSGYEQYF; cdr3_nt: TGTGCCAGCAGTGTCCGCTCGGGGTCCGGCTACGAGCAGTACTTC
d_call: TRBD1; clone_size: once; j_call: TRBJ2-7; cdr3_length: 14; v_call: TRBV3-1/TRBV3-2; cdr3_aa: CASSQRDRSYEQYF; cdr3_nt: TGTGCCAGCAGCCAAAGGGACAGGTCCTACGAGCAGTACTTC
d_call: NA; clone_size: NA; j_call: TRBJ2-7; cdr3_length: 12; v_call: TRBV7-6; cdr3_aa: CASSPRLYEQYF; cdr3_nt: TGTGCCAGCAGTCCTCGACTCTACGAGCAGTACTTC
d_call: TRBD2; clone_size: NA; j_call: TRBJ2-2; cdr3_length: 15; v_call: TRBV27; cdr3_aa: CASSPLAENTGELFF; cdr3_nt: TGTGCCAGCAGTCCCCTAGCGGAAAACACCGGGGAGCTGTTTTTT
d_call: TRBD2; clone_size: few; j_call: TRBJ2-1; cdr3_length: 16; v_call: TRBV9; cdr3_aa: CASSVGTSGRALEQFF; cdr3_nt: TGTGCCAGCAGCGTTGGAACTAGCGGGAGGGCCCTTGAGCAGTTCTTC
d_call: TRBD1; clone_size: NA; j_call: TRBJ2-7; cdr3_length: 17; v_call: TRBV7-8; cdr3_aa: CASSPLRDRGSSYEQYF; cdr3_nt: TGTGCCAGCAGCCCACTACGGGACAGGGGAAGCTCCTACGAGCAGTACTTC
d_call: TRBD2; clone_size: NA; j_call: TRBJ2-7; cdr3_length: 16; v_call: TRBV6-2/TRBV6-3; cdr3_aa: CASSYRPGLADHEQYF; cdr3_nt: TGTGCCAGCAGTTACCGCCCGGGACTAGCGGACCACGAGCAGTACTTC
d_call: TRBD2; clone_size: once; j_call: TRBJ2-7; cdr3_length: 14; v_call: TRBV9; cdr3_aa: CASSTSGGAGEQYF; cdr3_nt: TGTGCCAGCAGCACTAGCGGGGGGGCTGGCGAGCAGTACTTC
d_call: NA; clone_size: NA; j_call: TRBJ1-5; cdr3_length: 14; v_call: TRBV27; cdr3_aa: CASSGLGGARPQHF; cdr3_nt: TGTGCCAGCAGTGGCCTCGGAGGGGCGCGTCCCCAGCATTTT
d_call: NA; clone_size: NA; j_call: TRBJ2-3; cdr3_length: 14; v_call: TRBV7-3; cdr3_aa: CASSPGLSTDTQYF; cdr3_nt: TGTGCCAGCAGCCCGGGACTGAGCACAGATACGCAGTATTTT
d_call: TRBD2; clone_size: NA; j_call: TRBJ2-3; cdr3_length: 15; v_call: TRBV20-1; cdr3_aa: CSASGLGSGGDTQYF; cdr3_nt: TGCAGTGCTAGTGGACTAGGATCGGGGGGGGATACGCAGTATTTT
d_call: NA; clone_size: once; j_call: TRBJ2-5; cdr3_length: 13; v_call: TRBV30; cdr3_aa: CAWGKGGEETQYF; cdr3_nt: TGTGCCTGGGGGAAGGGGGGGGAAGAGACCCAGTACTTC
d_call: NA; clone_size: NA; j_call: TRBJ2-1; cdr3_length: 14; v_call: TRBV30; cdr3_aa: CAWRPPNSYNEQFF; cdr3_nt: TGTGCCTGGAGGCCTCCTAACTCCTACAATGAGCAGTTCTTC
d_call: NA; clone_size: few; j_call: TRBJ1-3; cdr3_length: 15; v_call: TRBV5-5; cdr3_aa: CASSFPGNLGNTIYF; cdr3_nt: TGTGCCAGCAGCTTCCCCGGGAATCTGGGAAACACCATATATTTT
d_call: NA; clone_size: NA; j_call: TRBJ1-2; cdr3_length: 15; v_call: TRBV30; cdr3_aa: CAWIAGAAANYGYTF; cdr3_nt: TGTGCCTGGATCGCAGGGGCAGCTGCTAACTATGGCTACACCTTC